The text below deals with one T cell receptor beta chain. Its target is unknown. The TCRbeta library was prepared with unique molecular identifiers. TCRdb itself ran the PCR reads through MiXCR, one entry per CDR3 protein. The table lists around 670,000 distinct CDR3 sequences, under 15% of them singletons, with 0.65% to 0.9% in the top ten. The CDR3 runs to 15 residues. CDR1 and CDR2 (germline): SGHRS, YFSETQ. V was shortened by 2 bases and J by 5 bases, with 16 bases between the two germline ends. This specimen belongs to a study of T-cell reconstitution after alpha-beta-depleted transplantation in children. Study results and limitations: Reportedly, only several hundred clones from non-depleted graft cells drove alpha-beta T-cell counts at about two months.

This sequence was found in a girl aged 2-10 years with congenital amegakaryocytic thrombocytopenia, due to receive a stem cell transplant. Here the sequenced sample was PBMCs, taken before TCRalphabeta/CD19-depleted stem cell transplant. The V gene is TRBV5-1, the J gene TRBJ1-1, with D possibly TRBD1 on 5 matching bases. The CDR3 DNA follows: TGCGCCAGCAGCTTCTACGAGAGGGGAACGACTGAAGCTTTCTTT. It is translated as CASSFYERGTTEAFF.